This entry lists 23 T cell receptor beta chains sequenced from one sample in a study of T cell changes during pregnancy in multiple sclerosis. Sequencing was performed with immunoSEQ multiplex PCR; in TCRdb, only in-frame clones are kept and a portion is missing. This table holds about 38,000 clones, 80% to 95% found once. This specimen consisted of CD4+ T cells from peripheral blood mononuclear cells, obtained after pregnancy. The receptors shown here come from a female donor in good health, enrolled as a control in a pregnancy study.

The V and J genes are TRBV13 and TRBJ1-1, with D possibly matching TRBD1 (6 bases). The length of the CDR3 is 13 residues. Germline V gene sequence: CDR1 PRHDT, CDR2 FYEKMQ (reference sequence). The V and J ends lost 2 bases and 8 bases respectively, with 12 bases between them. The CDR3 loop is CASSLLDRYEAFF. The CDR3 DNA sequence: TGTGCCAGCAGCTTACTTGACAGGTACGAAGCTTTCTTT.

The genes are TRBV7-6 and TRBJ2-5, with 11 bases identical to TRBD2. J was trimmed by 4 bases and V by 5 bases; bases with no gene match: 6. Germline assignment: CDR1 SGHVS and CDR2 FNYEAQ. This CDR3 contains 15 residues. CDR3 loop: CASSPLAGGLETQYF. The CDR3, as DNA: TGTGCCAGCAGCCCGTTAGCGGGAGGGTTAGAGACCCAGTACTTC.

The J gene is TRBJ1-1, the V gene TRBV6-1; D perhaps matches TRBD1 (5 bases). The CDR3 runs to 13 residues. The V end lost 4 bases, the J end lost 2 bases, and 8 bases lay between the germline ends. Germline lookup yields CDR1 MNHNS and CDR2 SASEGT. CDR3 sequence reads: CASSVDSNTEAFF. CDR3 nucleotides: TGTGCCAGCAGTGTTGACAGCAACACTGAAGCTTTCTTT.

The chain links TRBV5-1 to TRBJ2-3; possible D gene TRBD2, 5 bases. The CDR3 has 13 residues. Germline-derived CDR1 and CDR2 are SGHRS and YFSETQ. V lost 3 bases and J 6 bases, leaving 11 bases between the germline ends. CDR3 nucleotide sequence: TGCGCCAGCAGCTACCGGGGAGAGGATACGCAGTATTTT. Its protein is CASSYRGEDTQYF.

The chain employs TRBV30 and TRBJ1-1, with D hard to call. The germline gives CDR1 GTSNPN, CDR2 SVGIG (reference sequence). The CDR3 covers 11 residues. Trimming pared 0 bases from V and 7 bases from J, leaving 6 bases between. The CDR3 is CAWSVGGEAFF. As DNA, the CDR3 is TGTGCCTGGAGTGTAGGCGGTGAAGCTTTCTTT.

V and J are TRBV30 and TRBJ2-1; 13 nucleotides line up with TRBD2. This CDR3 has 16 residues. Unmatched junction bases numbered 3, after V lost 1 base and J lost 3 bases. CDR1 is GTSNPN, CDR2 SVGIG, per germline (reference sequence). CDR3 in DNA: TGTGCCTGGAGTGGGACTAGCGGGGGCCTCTACAATGAGCAGTTCTTC. The encoded protein is CAWSGTSGGLYNEQFF.

The chain combines TRBV2 with TRBJ1-5; 10 bases line up with TRBD1. The CDR3 spans 15 residues. Germline V gives CDR1 SNHLY, CDR2 FYNNEI. J lost 6 bases, V lost 6 bases, and 8 bases had no gene match. The CDR3 nucleotides read TGTGCCAGCAGGCGGGACAGGGGTGGGCGTCAGCCCCAGCATTTT. This translates into CASRRDRGGRQPQHF.

The J gene is TRBJ1-2, the V gene TRBV5-1, with 9 bases identical to TRBD1. Germline-derived CDR1 and CDR2 are SGHRS and YFSETQ. The CDR3 runs to 14 residues. V lost 4 bases and J lost 8; bases outside the gene matches: 9. The CDR3 DNA reads as TGCGCCAGCAGCCTTGAACAGGGGGCGTGGGGCTACACCTTC. Translation gives CASSLEQGAWGYTF.

A single count supports this clone. The chain is built from TRBV11-3 and TRBJ1-6; D is unresolved. V lost 6 bases, J lost 5 bases, and 5 bases lay in between. CDR3 length: 12 residues. The germline gives CDR1 SGHNT, CDR2 YENEEA. The CDR3 DNA follows: TGTGCCAGCAGGTCAGATAATTCACCCCTCCACTTT. Amino acid sequence: CASRSDNSPLHF.

The CDR3, as DNA: TGTGCCAGTACTAATACGGGGGTCGGCAATCAGCCCCAGCATTTT. Protein: CASTNTGVGNQPQHF. This rearrangement joins TRBV19 to TRBJ1-5; D may be TRBD1 (5 bases). Trimming pared 7 bases from V and 2 bases from J, leaving 15 bases between. Germline loops: CDR1 LNHDA, CDR2 SQIVND (reference sequence). The CDR3 runs 15 residues.

This sequence joins TRBV7-2 and TRBJ2-1, with D possibly TRBD2 on 5 matching bases. Germline loops: CDR1 SGHTA, CDR2 FQGNSA. The V and J ends lost 5 bases and 3 bases respectively, with 14 bases between them. This CDR3 is 15 amino acids long. CDR3 DNA: TGTGCCAGCAGCCGCGGACTCTACGGCTACAATGAGCAGTTCTTC. This translates into CASSRGLYGYNEQFF.

This clone was observed once. This sequence joins TRBV5-8 and TRBJ2-7, with 13 bases identical to TRBD2. Trimming took 0 bases from V and 6 from J; bases not matched to a gene: 0. From germline, CDR1 is SGHTS and CDR2 YDEGEE. The CDR3 sequence is 14 residues long. In DNA form, the CDR3 reads TGTGCCAGCAGCTTGGGACTAGCGGGGGGCGAGCAGTACTTC. Translating gives CASSLGLAGGEQYF. Supplemented by reference TRBV5-8 and TRBJ2-7, the full variable domain reads EAGVTQSPTHLIKTRGQQATLRCSPISGHTSVYWYQQALGLGLQFLLWYDEGEERNRGNFPPRFSGRQFPNYSSELNVNALELEDSALYLCASSLGLAGGEQYFGPGTRLTVT.

This clone was seen more than once but under ten times. The V call is TRBV6-5, the J call TRBJ1-1; possibly TRBD1 for D (5 bases). Germline lookup yields CDR1 MNHEY and CDR2 SVGAGI. This CDR3 has 12 amino acids. The ends were cut back, 6 bases at V and 4 bases at J, with 9 bases in the middle. The CDR3 DNA reads as TGTGCCAGCAGCCAGGGATTCACTGAAGCTTTCTTT. Translation gives CASSQGFTEAFF.

The rearrangement joins TRBV6-1 to TRBJ2-2; 10 nucleotides agree with TRBD1. Germline-derived CDR1 and CDR2 are MNHNS and SASEGT. The CDR3 is made up of 15 amino acids. The ends lost 5 bases at V and 5 bases at J; junction bases unmatched: 5. The CDR3 coding sequence is TGTGCCAGCAGTTTGGACAGGGGGGGAACCGGGGAGCTGTTTTTT. Its translation is CASSLDRGGTGELFF.

The chain couples TRBV19 to TRBJ1-1; D unresolved. V lost 1 base and J lost 1, with 7 bases in between. Germline CDR1 is LNHDA and CDR2 is SQIVND (reference sequence). This CDR3 region has 14 residues. The CDR3: CASSIAKRNTEAFF. CDR3 nucleotide sequence: TGTGCCAGTAGTATAGCAAAGAGGAACACTGAAGCTTTCTTT.

This chain joins TRBV5-3 and TRBJ2-5, with a possible D match to TRBD1 (7 bases). TRBV5-3 is an ORF for which the function is uncertain. The V and J ends lost 3 bases and 2 bases respectively, with 14 bases between them. This CDR3 region has 15 residues. CDR3 amino acids: CARSYHRGGQETQYF. The CDR3 bases are TGTGCCAGAAGCTACCACAGGGGAGGTCAAGAGACCCAGTACTTC.

The rearrangement uses TRBV4-2 and TRBJ1-1; tentatively, D is TRBD1 (6 bases). The CDR3 covers 14 residues. V was pared by 1 base and J by 4 bases, with 10 bases between. Germline V CDR1 and CDR2: LGHNA, YNFKEQ. DNA of the CDR3: TGTGCCAGCAGCCAAGCCTCAGGGGTCACTGAAGCTTTCTTT. Encoded protein: CASSQASGVTEAFF.

The chain employs TRBV2 and TRBJ2-7; TRBD2 matches 12 bases. Germline loops: CDR1 SNHLY, CDR2 FYNNEI. The CDR3 length is 16 residues. V was clipped by 2 bases and J by 3 bases; unmatched bases: 5. Here the CDR3 reads CASSEPGLAGNYEQYF. CDR3 bases: TGTGCCAGCAGTGAACCGGGACTAGCGGGCAACTACGAGCAGTACTTC.

J is TRBJ2-2 and V is TRBV7-2; TRBD2 aligns across 10 bases. J lost 0 bases, V lost 3 bases, and 1 base had no gene match. Germline V gene sequence: CDR1 SGHTA, CDR2 FQGNSA. The CDR3 contains 16 residues. CDR3 nucleotide sequence: TGTGCCAGCAGCTTTCTAGCGGGGGCGAACACCGGGGAGCTGTTTTTT. This sequence encodes CASSFLAGANTGELFF.

The rearrangement links TRBV19 to TRBJ1-2; D is possibly TRBD1 (5 bases). CDR3 length: 15 residues. V dropped 1 base and J dropped 8 bases, with 17 bases sitting between them. Germline V gene lookup returns CDR1 LNHDA and CDR2 SQIVND (reference sequence). Here the CDR3 DNA reads TGTGCCAGTAGTATAGGGGGCCGACGGGAGGACGGCTACACCTTC. It translates to CASSIGGRREDGYTF.

The chain links TRBV7-2 to TRBJ2-2; perhaps TRBD2 as D (5 bases). CDR3 length: 16 residues. CDR1 and CDR2 (germline): SGHTA, FQGNSA. Trimming removed 0 bases from V and 0 bases from J, with 8 bases in between. DNA for the CDR3: TGTGCCAGCAGCTTAGCGCAACTAGCGAACACCGGGGAGCTGTTTTTT. Translation: CASSLAQLANTGELFF.

The rearrangement joins TRBV5-5 to TRBJ1-3, with 8 nucleotides matching TRBD1. Germline-derived CDR1 and CDR2 are SGHKS and YYEKEE (reference sequence). V dropped 4 bases and J dropped 4; count of bases not matched to a gene: 7. CDR3 size: 15 residues. CDR3 sequence reads: CASSPEGQAGNTIYF. For the CDR3, the DNA is TGTGCCAGCAGCCCGGAGGGACAGGCGGGAAACACCATATATTTT. The complete variable domain, with remaining parts taken from reference TRBV5-5 and TRBJ1-3, reads DAGVTQSPTHLIKTRGQQVTLRCSPISGHKSVSWYQQVLGQGPQFIFQYYEKEERGRGNFPDRFSARQFPNYSSELNVNALLLGDSALYLCASSPEGQAGNTIYFGEGSWLTVV.

This chain links TRBV7-9 with TRBJ1-2, with D tentatively TRBD1 (5 bases). This CDR3 is 14 amino acids long. Looked up from germline, CDR1 is SEHNR and CDR2 is FQNEAQ (reference sequence). V dropped 0 bases and J dropped 4 bases, with 9 bases sitting between them. The CDR3 protein is CASSLAAGTYGYTF. The CDR3 DNA follows: TGTGCCAGCAGCTTAGCGGCGGGGACCTATGGCTACACCTTC.